This TCR beta chain was retrieved from a study of T cell repertoires in cytomegalovirus infection. Study as a whole: Recently identified HLA-C-restricted CMV epitopes were used, and well-studied HLA-B-restricted CMV epitopes were used as well. Evidence of both CMV infection and a matching HLA type came from public TCR beta signatures. Study results and limitations: Dominant in the ex vivo response were TCR beta clonotypes restricted by HLA-C and specific for CMV. Identification of carriers of CMV plus the relevant HLA was performed using cumulative public TCR beta family frequency.

Trimming took 0 bases from V and 0 from J, leaving 17 bases between them. The CDR3 runs to 18 residues. CDR1 and CDR2 (germline): SGHTA, FQGNSA. With respect to this clonotype: As yet, its antigen is unknown.

MiXCR was run by TCRdb on the reads, yielding one entry per CDR3 protein. Seen here are hundreds of thousands of distinct CDR3 sequences, around 30% observed once, and the top ten hold about 18%. The clonotype originates from a human donor in good health (CMV status not recorded). Some clones in this sample may be carry-over from other donors' samples. This sample comprised cultured PBMCs, obtained from culture after CMV antigen stimulation. The chain couples TRBV7-2 to TRBJ2-5, with D maybe TRBD1 (7 bases). Here the CDR3 reads CASSLAVWSGGYQETQYF. The CDR3 DNA reads as TGTGCCAGCAGCTTAGCCGTATGGTCAGGGGGGTACCAAGAGACCCAGTACTTC.